Each of the 11 T cell receptor beta chains below was sequenced from the same sample in a study of identical twins. One entry per CDR3 protein results from TCRdb running MiXCR on the 5' RACE reads. The repertoire holds about 700,000 distinct CDR3 sequences, with 5.5% to 6.5% as singletons. Sequenced sample: naive T cells sorted from blood. All receptors derive from a man between 18 and 35 years old in good health.

This clonotype was detected many times. V is TRBV4-3 and J is TRBJ2-7; possible D gene TRBD2, 5 bases. Trimming shortened V by 0 bases and J by 0 bases, and 18 bases separated the two germline ends. This CDR3 has 18 amino acids. Per the germline V gene, CDR1 is LGHNA and CDR2 is YSLEER. CDR3 sequence: CASSQEFGAEHFSYEQYF. Written as DNA, the CDR3 is TGCGCCAGCAGCCAAGAGTTTGGAGCGGAACATTTCTCCTACGAGCAGTACTTC.

This clonotype was counted ten times or more. The V and J genes are TRBV20-1 and TRBJ2-1; 8 bases match TRBD2. The junction had 10 bases not matched to a gene; V was cut back by 3 bases and J by 12 bases. Germline V CDR1 and CDR2: DFQATT, SNEGSKA (reference sequence). The CDR3 spans 13 residues. The CDR3: CSARGAGEVGQFF. The CDR3 DNA is TGCAGTGCTAGGGGAGCGGGAGAAGTAGGGCAGTTCTTC.

The CDR3 coding sequence is TGCGCCAGCAGCTGGCTAGGGGAAAACACTGAAGCTTTCTTT. This codes for CASSWLGENTEAFF. The rearrangement links TRBV5-1 to TRBJ1-1; D is perhaps TRBD1 (5 bases). V lost 3 bases, J lost 2 bases, and 11 bases lay in between. The CDR3 consists of 14 residues. Germline CDR1 and CDR2: SGHRS and YFSETQ.

The rearrangement joins TRBV12-3 or TRBV12-4 to TRBJ1-1, with D uncertain. Trimming took 6 bases from V and 0 from J, leaving 17 bases between them. The CDR3 covers 16 residues. CDR3: CASSPSPSTVNTEAFF. CDR3 sequence (DNA): TGTGCCAGCAGCCCTTCCCCCTCGACGGTGAACACTGAAGCTTTCTTT.

There are many counts of this clonotype. This chain joins TRBV20-1 and TRBJ1-2; maybe TRBD1 (6 bases). The CDR3 consists of 12 residues. Germline V gives CDR1 DFQATT, CDR2 SNEGSKA (reference sequence). Deletions cut 6 bases from V and 3 bases from J, with 11 bases between. DNA for the CDR3: TGCAGTGCCGATAAGGGGGACTATGGCTACACCTTC. Translating gives CSADKGDYGYTF.

This clonotype was recorded a few times. V is TRBV10-2 and J is TRBJ2-3, with D perhaps matching TRBD2 (6 bases). Germline CDR1 WSHSY, CDR2 SAAADI. The CDR3 is made up of 15 amino acids. V was shortened by 4 bases and J by 6 bases, with 17 bases between the two germline ends. The CDR3 is CASSGMEGVGDTQYF. The CDR3 DNA follows: TGCGCCAGCAGTGGAATGGAGGGTGTTGGGGATACGCAGTATTTT.

This clonotype was detected a few times. This chain links TRBV11-3 with TRBJ2-1; 13 bases map to TRBD2. Germline loops: CDR1 SGHNT, CDR2 YENEEA. The V and J ends lost 5 bases and 4 bases, in that order; junction bases with no gene match: 8. CDR3 length: 17 residues. DNA for the CDR3: TGTGCCAGCAGCCCCCCGGGACTAGCGGGGCTATACAATGAGCAGTTCTTC. Protein sequence: CASSPPGLAGLYNEQFF.

Concerning this clonotype: The CDR3 carries no conserved terminal phenylalanine or tryptophan, so it likely arises from a read error. J is TRBJ2-1 and V is TRBV5-4; D might be TRBD2 (6 bases). Germline V lookup: CDR1 SGHNT, CDR2 YYREEE (reference sequence). The CDR3 sequence is 15 residues long. V was pared by 0 bases and J by 2 bases, with 9 bases between. The CDR3 DNA sequence: TGTGCCAGCAGCTTGGGACTAGAACCCTACAATGAGCAGTTCTAC. Its protein is CASSLGLEPYNEQFY.

This clonotype was counted between two and nine times. The chain uses TRBV7-9 and TRBJ2-7; 10 bases line up with TRBD2. The V gene end was trimmed by 2 bases and the J gene end by 4 bases; junction bases not matched to a gene: 5. CDR3 length: 15 amino acids. Germline CDR1 reads SEHNR; CDR2 reads FQNEAQ (reference sequence). The CDR3 protein is CASSLLPSGSYEQYF. Here the CDR3 DNA reads TGTGCCAGCAGCTTATTGCCTAGCGGGAGTTACGAGCAGTACTTC.

This clonotype has ten or more counts. The CDR3 reads CASREPTDNSPLHF. The CDR3 DNA reads TGTGCCAGCAGGGAACCGACAGATAATTCACCCCTCCACTTT. The chain has TRBV25-1 and TRBJ1-6; a possible D gene is TRBD1 (5 bases). The V gene lost 6 bases and the J gene lost 5 bases, with 11 bases spanning the gap. In germline, CDR1 is MGHDK, CDR2 SYGVNS. The CDR3 is made up of 14 amino acids. Looking up the rest from reference TRBV25-1 and TRBJ1-6 gives the full variable domain: EADIYQTPRYLVIGTGKKITLECSQTMGHDKMYWYQQDPGMELHLIHYSYGVNSTEKGDLSSESTVSRIRTEHFPLTLESARPSHTSQYLCASREPTDNSPLHFGNGTRLTVT.

There are a few counts of this clonotype. The gene calls are TRBV29-1 and TRBJ2-1; TRBD1 agrees at 9 bases. From germline, CDR1 is SQVTM and CDR2 ANQGSEA. The V segment lost 3 bases and the J segment 5 bases; nucleotides outside the gene matches: 5. The CDR3 runs to 14 residues. The CDR3 region has the DNA TGCAGCGTTGAGGGGACAGGGAAAGACAATGAGCAGTTCTTC. Translated, it gives CSVEGTGKDNEQFF.